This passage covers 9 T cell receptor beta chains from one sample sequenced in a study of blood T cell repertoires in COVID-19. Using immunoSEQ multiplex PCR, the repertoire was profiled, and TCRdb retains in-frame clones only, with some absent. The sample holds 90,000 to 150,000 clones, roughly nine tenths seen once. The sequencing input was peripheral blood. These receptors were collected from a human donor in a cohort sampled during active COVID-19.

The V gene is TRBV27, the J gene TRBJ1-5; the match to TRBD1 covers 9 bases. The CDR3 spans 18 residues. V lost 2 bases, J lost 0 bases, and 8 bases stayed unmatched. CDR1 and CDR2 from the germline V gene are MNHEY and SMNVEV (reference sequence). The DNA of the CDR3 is TGTGCCAGCAGTTTAAGGGCCCGACAGGGGGTTAGCAATCAGCCCCAGCATTTT. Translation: CASSLRARQGVSNQPQHF.

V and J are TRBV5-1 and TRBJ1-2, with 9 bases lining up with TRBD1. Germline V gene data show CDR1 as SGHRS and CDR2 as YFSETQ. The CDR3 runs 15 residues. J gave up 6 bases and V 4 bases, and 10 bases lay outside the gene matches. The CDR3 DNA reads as TGCGCCAGCAGCCCCGGACAGGGGAAGAGGGATGGCTACACCTTC. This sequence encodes CASSPGQGKRDGYTF.

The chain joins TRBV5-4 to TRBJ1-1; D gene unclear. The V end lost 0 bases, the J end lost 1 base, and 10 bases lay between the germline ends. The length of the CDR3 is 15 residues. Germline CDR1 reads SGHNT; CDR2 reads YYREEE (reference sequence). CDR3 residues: CASSLDSTKNTEAFF. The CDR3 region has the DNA TGTGCCAGCAGCTTGGATAGCACAAAGAACACTGAAGCTTTCTTT.

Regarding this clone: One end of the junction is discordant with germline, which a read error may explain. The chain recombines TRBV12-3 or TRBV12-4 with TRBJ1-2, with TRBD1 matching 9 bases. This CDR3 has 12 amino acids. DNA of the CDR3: TGTGCCAGCAGTGACCGGGACAGGGCTAACTCCTTC. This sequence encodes CASSDRDRANSF.

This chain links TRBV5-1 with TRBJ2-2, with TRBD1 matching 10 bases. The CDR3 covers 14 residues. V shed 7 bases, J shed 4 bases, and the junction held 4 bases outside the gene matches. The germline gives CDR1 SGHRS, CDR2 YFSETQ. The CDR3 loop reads CASQTGGLTGELFF. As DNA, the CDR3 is TGCGCCAGCCAGACAGGGGGCCTCACCGGGGAGCTGTTTTTT.

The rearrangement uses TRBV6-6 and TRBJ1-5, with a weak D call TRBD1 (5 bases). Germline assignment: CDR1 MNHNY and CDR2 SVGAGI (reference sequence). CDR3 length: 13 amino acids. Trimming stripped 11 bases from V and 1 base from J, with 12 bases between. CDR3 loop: CASGIRSNQPQHF. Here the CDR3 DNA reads TGTGCCTCAGGGATCCGGAGCAATCAGCCCCAGCATTTT.

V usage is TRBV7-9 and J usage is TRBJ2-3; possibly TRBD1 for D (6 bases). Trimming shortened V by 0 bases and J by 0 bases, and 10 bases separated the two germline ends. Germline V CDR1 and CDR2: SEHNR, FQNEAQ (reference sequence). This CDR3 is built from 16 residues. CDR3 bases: TGTGCCAGCAGCTTAGCCGCTCAGGGGAGCACAGATACGCAGTATTTT. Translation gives CASSLAAQGSTDTQYF. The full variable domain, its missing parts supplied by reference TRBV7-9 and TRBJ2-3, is DTGVSQNPRHKITKRGQNVTFRCDPISEHNRLYWYRQTLGQGPEFLTYFQNEAQLEKSRLLSDRFSAERPKGSFSTLEIQRTEQGDSAMYLCASSLAAQGSTDTQYFGPGTRLTVL.

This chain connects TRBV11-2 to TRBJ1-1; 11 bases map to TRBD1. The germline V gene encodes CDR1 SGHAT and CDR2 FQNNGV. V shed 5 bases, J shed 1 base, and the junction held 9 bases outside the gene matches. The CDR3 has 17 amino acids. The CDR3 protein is CASSITDRGHRNTEAFF. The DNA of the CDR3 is TGTGCCAGCAGCATTACGGACAGGGGGCATAGGAACACTGAAGCTTTCTTT.

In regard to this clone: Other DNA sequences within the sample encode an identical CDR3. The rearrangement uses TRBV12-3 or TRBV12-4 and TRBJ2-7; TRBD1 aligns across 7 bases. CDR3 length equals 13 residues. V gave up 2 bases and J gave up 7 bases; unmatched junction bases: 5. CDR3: CASSLRGPGEQYF. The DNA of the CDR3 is TGTGCCAGCAGTTTAAGGGGGCCGGGGGAGCAGTACTTC.